These T cell receptor beta chains were read from a single sample in a study of blood T cell repertoires in COVID-19. Method: immunoSEQ multiplex PCR; TCRdb's copy keeps in-frame clones and lacks some. The sample holds 150,000 to 200,000 clones, roughly nine tenths seen once. Sequencing was performed on PBMCs or T cells enriched from blood (not recorded which). These receptors all come from a human donor with acute COVID-19. The donor label of this sample is uncertain. Both conserved end residues are part of each CDR3. The order of the fields is CDR3 DNA, CDR3 protein, D gene, J gene, V gene, clone size. D genes are given only for firm matches. Not all rows give a size; the values are once, few, many and, for expanded clones, a class.

CDR3 DNA: TGTGCCAGCAGTGAAGCTGTGGGGACAGGGCTTCAGCCCCAGCATTTT; CDR3 protein: CASSEAVGTGLQPQHF; D gene: TRBD1; J gene: TRBJ1-5; V gene: TRBV6-1; clone size: NA
CDR3 DNA: TGTGCCAGCAGCTTATACCTACTAGCGGGGGGCAATGAGCAGTTCTTC; CDR3 protein: CASSLYLLAGGNEQFF; D gene: TRBD2; J gene: TRBJ2-1; V gene: TRBV7-2; clone size: NA
CDR3 DNA: TGTGCGGTGGGGACACCCTACGAGCAGTACTTC; CDR3 protein: CAVGTPYEQYF; D gene: NA; J gene: TRBJ2-7; V gene: TRBV19; clone size: NA
CDR3 DNA: TGTGCCTGGAGTAAAGGGCCCGAACTCGGGGACACTGAAGCTTTCTTT; CDR3 protein: CAWSKGPELGDTEAFF; D gene: NA; J gene: TRBJ1-1; V gene: TRBV30; clone size: NA
CDR3 DNA: TGTGCCAGCTCACCAGTGAGTGATCAGCCCCAGCATTTT; CDR3 protein: CASSPVSDQPQHF; D gene: NA; J gene: TRBJ1-5; V gene: TRBV18; clone size: NA
CDR3 DNA: TGTGCCAGCCGGACAGGGGCCTACGAGCAGTACTTC; CDR3 protein: CASRTGAYEQYF; D gene: TRBD1; J gene: TRBJ2-7; V gene: TRBV27; clone size: NA
CDR3 DNA: TGTGCCAGTAGTACCAGGGGATTGAGCTCCTACAATGAGCAGTTCTTC; CDR3 protein: CASSTRGLSSYNEQFF; D gene: NA; J gene: TRBJ2-1; V gene: TRBV19; clone size: NA
CDR3 DNA: TGTGCCAGCAGCCACCGGGACAGCTTCTACGAGCAGTACTTC; CDR3 protein: CASSHRDSFYEQYF; D gene: TRBD1; J gene: TRBJ2-7; V gene: TRBV27; clone size: few
CDR3 DNA: TGTGCCAGTAGTAAGGACAGACCTTATGGCTACACCTTC; CDR3 protein: CASSKDRPYGYTF; D gene: NA; J gene: TRBJ1-2; V gene: TRBV19; clone size: NA
CDR3 DNA: TGTGCCAGCAATCCCTCCTCGCGGGGGGGCACAGATACGCAGTATTTT; CDR3 protein: CASNPSSRGGTDTQYF; D gene: TRBD2; J gene: TRBJ2-3; V gene: TRBV9; clone size: NA
CDR3 DNA: TGTGCCAGCAGTTCAGGTATAGGGGACTCTGGAAACACCATATATTTT; CDR3 protein: CASSSGIGDSGNTIYF; D gene: NA; J gene: TRBJ1-3; V gene: TRBV7-9; clone size: NA
CDR3 DNA: TGCAGCGTTGGAGTTCAAGAGACCCAGTACTTC; CDR3 protein: CSVGVQETQYF; D gene: NA; J gene: TRBJ2-5; V gene: TRBV29-1; clone size: NA
CDR3 DNA: TGTGCCAGCAGTGAAGGGGGAGGTGGCTACACCTTC; CDR3 protein: CASSEGGGGYTF; D gene: NA; J gene: TRBJ1-2; V gene: TRBV6-1; clone size: NA